The 15 T cell receptor beta chains below were found in one sample sequenced in a study of spatial heterogeneity in lung cancer. Study results and limitations: Tumor mutation counts were tracked by expanded intratumoral alpha and beta TCR counts.

TCRdb reprocessed the 5' RACE reads with MiXCR, giving one entry per CDR3 protein. The table has approximately 20,000 distinct CDR3 sequences, over 2.5% seen once; the top ten hold about 7.3%. The time point is: sample taken at primary tumor resection. These receptors' antigens are unknown. The sequencing used lung tumor tissue, collected at surgery. Receptors originate from a male donor with early-stage non-small cell lung cancer.

This clonotype was detected ten times or more. The chain is built from TRBV11-2 and TRBJ1-1; maybe TRBD1 (6 bases). Germline CDR1 is SGHAT and CDR2 is FQNNGV. This CDR3 is built from 14 residues. Trimming took 1 base from V and 5 from J, leaving 11 bases between them. The CDR3 DNA is TGTGCCAGCAGCTTAGTAAGGGGGGATACTGAAGCTTTCTTT. Its translation is CASSLVRGDTEAFF.

This clonotype has ten or more counts. The rearrangement links TRBV11-2 to TRBJ1-4; D is perhaps TRBD1 (5 bases). From germline, CDR1 is SGHAT and CDR2 FQNNGV. The CDR3 consists of 14 residues. V gave up 3 bases and J gave up 11 bases, with 16 bases separating them. The CDR3 coding sequence is TGTGCCAGCAGCTTGGGCCTGGTGCGGGGGAAACTGTTTTTT. This encodes CASSLGLVRGKLFF.

This clonotype was detected ten times or more. This chain links TRBV7-2 with TRBJ2-3, with 7 bases fitting TRBD2. The V segment lost 5 bases and the J segment 1 base; nucleotides outside the gene matches: 9. This CDR3 spans 16 amino acids. In germline, CDR1 is SGHTA, CDR2 FQGNSA. CDR3 residues: CASSPRSSGRTDTQYF. The CDR3 region has the DNA TGTGCCAGCAGCCCGAGGTCTAGCGGCCGCACAGATACGCAGTATTTT.

This clonotype was counted many times. The chain is built from TRBV10-3 and TRBJ2-3; D is uncertain. V dropped 2 bases and J dropped 5 bases, with 20 bases sitting between them. The CDR3 extends over 17 amino acids. Germline V gives CDR1 ENHRY, CDR2 SYGVKD. This chain's CDR3 is CAISERSARTSLDTQYF. The CDR3 DNA reads as TGTGCCATCAGTGAGAGGTCCGCCCGTACCTCCTTAGATACGCAGTATTTT.

Many counts were recorded for this clonotype. The genes are TRBV27 and TRBJ2-3; possible D gene TRBD2, 5 bases. CDR1 is MNHEY, CDR2 SMNVEV, per germline (reference sequence). The CDR3 contains 13 residues. V was trimmed by 6 bases and J by 4 bases, leaving 11 bases between them. The CDR3 DNA reads as TGTGCCAGCAGCTCTACTAGGTCAGATACGCAGTATTTT. Protein product: CASSSTRSDTQYF.

This clonotype was detected many times. The chain joins TRBV6-5 to TRBJ2-1; 10 positions match TRBD2. Trimming took 0 bases from V and 2 from J; bases not matched to a gene: 4. Germline CDR1 is MNHEY and CDR2 is SVGAGI. CDR3 size: 17 residues. The CDR3 is CASSYSSTSGTYNEQFF. The CDR3 DNA follows: TGTGCCAGCAGTTACTCGAGTACTAGCGGGACCTACAATGAGCAGTTCTTC.

In its sample, this clonotype was seen many times. The rearrangement uses TRBV29-1 and TRBJ2-2, with unresolved D. Trimming removed 0 bases from V and 4 bases from J, with 9 bases in between. The CDR3 loop spans 14 amino acids. Germline lookup yields CDR1 SQVTM and CDR2 ANQGSEA. The CDR3 reads CSVEDWPGTGELFF. The DNA of the CDR3 is TGCAGCGTTGAAGATTGGCCGGGCACCGGGGAGCTGTTTTTT.

This clonotype has at least ten counts. This chain connects TRBV11-2 to TRBJ2-3; no clear D gene. The germline CDR1 and CDR2 sequences are SGHAT and FQNNGV. The CDR3 runs to 14 residues. V was cut by 7 bases and J by 6 bases, with 17 bases left in between. CDR3 sequence (DNA): TGTGCCAGCAACCCGGGTTGGCAATCCGATACGCAGTATTTT. Translating it yields CASNPGWQSDTQYF.

In its sample, this clonotype was seen many times. V is TRBV20-1 and J is TRBJ1-1, with D maybe TRBD1 (5 bases). The CDR3 sequence is 13 residues long. The germline V gene has CDR1 DFQATT and CDR2 SNEGSKA (reference sequence). V was shortened by 0 bases and J by 10 bases, with 15 bases between the two germline ends. The CDR3 loop reads CSARDVGATGAFF. In DNA form, the CDR3 reads TGCAGTGCTAGAGATGTAGGGGCCACCGGAGCTTTCTTT.

In this sample, this clonotype turned up many times. This chain connects TRBV25-1 to TRBJ2-3; D unclear. CDR3 length equals 11 residues. Trimming removed 2 bases from V and 10 bases from J, with 7 bases in between. The V gene's germline CDR1 is MGHDK and CDR2 SYGVNS. The CDR3 loop is CASSEGFSQYF. The CDR3 DNA is TGTGCCAGCAGTGAAGGGTTTTCGCAGTATTTT.

This clonotype was observed many times. This chain joins TRBV3-1 and TRBJ2-7, with D tentatively TRBD1 or TRBD2 (6 bases each). The germline gives CDR1 LGHDT, CDR2 YNNKEL (reference sequence). This CDR3 has 13 amino acids. The V end was cut by 1 base, the J end by 11 bases, with 15 bases between. CDR3 nucleotide sequence: TGTGCCAGCAGCCAAGCCAGCCGGGGGCTCAAGTACTTC. This translates into CASSQASRGLKYF.

This clonotype was seen ten or more times. This chain joins TRBV3-1 and TRBJ2-5; 9 bases fit TRBD2. The junction had 6 bases not matched to a gene; V was cut back by 3 bases and J by 4 bases. This CDR3 is built from 15 residues. Germline V gene sequence: CDR1 LGHDT, CDR2 YNNKEL (reference sequence). For the CDR3, the DNA is TGTGCCAGCAGCCACCGAGCGGGAGGAGGAGAGACCCAGTACTTC. Its translation: CASSHRAGGGETQYF.

This clonotype occurred a few times. The chain couples TRBV27 to TRBJ1-5; D gene uncertain. The CDR3 consists of 14 residues. V was clipped by 1 base and J by 2 bases, with 6 bases between them. Germline CDR1 and CDR2: MNHEY and SMNVEV (reference sequence). The CDR3 loop is CASSLFQGNQPQHF. The CDR3 nucleotides read TGTGCCAGCAGTTTATTTCAGGGCAATCAGCCCCAGCATTTT.

This clonotype was recorded at least ten times. The rearrangement joins TRBV24-1 to TRBJ2-5; 11 nucleotides align to TRBD2. V lost 3 bases and J lost 0; bases outside the gene matches: 5. There are 17 residues in the CDR3. CDR1 is KGHDR and CDR2 is SFDVKD in the germline V gene. The CDR3 region is CATSDPSSGRYQETQYF. CDR3 sequence (DNA): TGTGCCACCAGTGATCCCTCTAGCGGGAGGTACCAAGAGACCCAGTACTTC.

The table lists this clonotype with many counts. The rearrangement joins TRBV20-1 to TRBJ2-5, with TRBD1 matching over 8 bases. Unmatched junction bases numbered 1, after V lost 5 bases and J lost 5 bases. CDR3 length: 11 amino acids. CDR1 and CDR2 from the germline V gene are DFQATT and SNEGSKA (reference sequence). CDR3 sequence: CSAYRGETQYF. The CDR3 bases are TGCAGTGCTTACAGGGGGGAGACCCAGTACTTC.